Listed here are 18 T cell receptor beta chains from one sample, sequenced in a study of blood T cell repertoires in COVID-19. Profiling relied on immunoSEQ multiplex PCR, and the TCRdb table lists in-frame clones only, not all of them. The data show approximately 130,000 clones, less than 90% seen once. The material sequenced was PBMCs or T cells enriched from blood (not recorded which). These receptors all come from a woman in her forties or fifties who had recovered from COVID-19.

Written as DNA, the CDR3 is TGCGCCAGCAGCCAAGATGGGGCAGGGGGCACTGAAGCTTTCTTT. The encoded protein is CASSQDGAGGTEAFF. The V call is TRBV4-3, the J call TRBJ1-1; TRBD1 matches at 7 bases. The V and J ends lost 0 bases and 4 bases, in that order; junction bases with no gene match: 5. Germline assignment: CDR1 LGHNA and CDR2 YSLEER. This CDR3 spans 15 amino acids.

The V call is TRBV29-1, the J call TRBJ1-1; D is uncertain. Looked up from germline, CDR1 is SQVTM and CDR2 is ANQGSEA. This CDR3 has 13 residues. Trimming stripped 5 bases from V and 8 bases from J, with 18 bases between. Here the CDR3 reads CSVSGQSFAEAFF. In DNA, the CDR3 is TGCAGCGTTTCGGGTCAGTCCTTCGCCGAAGCTTTCTTT.

This clone turned up a few times. The V and J genes are TRBV6-6 and TRBJ2-1, with a tentative D call TRBD2 (5 bases). V was pared by 5 bases and J by 0 bases, with 17 bases between. CDR3 size: 17 residues. CDR1 MNHNY and CDR2 SVGAGI come from the germline V gene (reference sequence). CDR3 DNA: TGTGCCAGCAGTCCGAGGGATCGGCGGAGCTCCTACAATGAGCAGTTCTTC. The encoded protein is CASSPRDRRSSYNEQFF.

The rearrangement joins TRBV7-6 to TRBJ2-3; 15 bases are shared with TRBD2. The V gene end was trimmed by 1 base and the J gene end by 2 bases; junction bases not matched to a gene: 13. CDR3 length: 21 amino acids. Germline assignment: CDR1 SGHVS and CDR2 FNYEAQ. CDR3 protein: CASSLESGTSGGLRYTDTQYF. As DNA, the CDR3 is TGTGCCAGCAGCTTAGAGAGCGGGACTAGCGGGGGGCTACGCTACACAGATACGCAGTATTTT.

The chain carries TRBV5-1 and TRBJ2-7; TRBD2 matches at 7 bases. V lost 3 bases to trimming and J lost 2 bases; unmatched junction nucleotides: 14. CDR1 is SGHRS, CDR2 YFSETQ, per germline. This CDR3 region has 17 residues. The CDR3 spells CASSSHTSTSVPYEQYF. In nucleotides, the CDR3 is TGCGCCAGCAGCTCCCACACGAGTACTAGCGTCCCCTACGAGCAGTACTTC.

The chain links TRBV4-1 to TRBJ1-1, with TRBD1 as a possible D gene (6 bases). Germline CDR1 MGHRA, CDR2 YSYEKL. V lost 4 bases and J 4 bases, leaving 22 bases between the germline ends. The CDR3 loop spans 17 amino acids. The CDR3 reads CASSPLVQGPGRTEAFF. In DNA, the CDR3 is TGCGCCAGCAGCCCTCTAGTCCAGGGGCCAGGTCGCACTGAAGCTTTCTTT.

The chain combines TRBV5-1 with TRBJ2-2, with TRBD2 matching 7 bases. CDR1 is SGHRS and CDR2 is YFSETQ in the germline V gene. V trimming: 0 bases; J trimming: 1 base; junction bases outside the gene matches: 3. The CDR3 has 16 residues. CDR3 nucleotides: TGCGCCAGCAGCTTGGCGGGGGGTAAGAACACCGGGGAGCTGTTTTTT. Translating gives CASSLAGGKNTGELFF.

This sequence joins TRBV29-1 and TRBJ2-1; 11 bases line up with TRBD2. V shed 4 bases, J shed 7 bases, and the junction held 9 bases outside the gene matches. Germline V gene lookup returns CDR1 SQVTM and CDR2 ANQGSEA. The CDR3 is 15 amino acids. This chain's CDR3 is CSVALLAGARNEQFF. Written as DNA, the CDR3 is TGCAGCGTTGCTTTACTAGCGGGGGCCAGGAATGAGCAGTTCTTC.

This clone was recorded a few times. CDR3 nucleotide sequence: TGTGCCACCAGCAGCCTGTCGCAGGGGGCGTACGAGCAGTACTTC. Amino acids: CATSSLSQGAYEQYF. The chain recombines TRBV15 with TRBJ2-7, with TRBD1 identical over 8 bases. V was pared by 3 bases and J by 4 bases, with 8 bases of the junction left unmatched. Germline values: CDR1 LNHNV, CDR2 YYDKDF (reference sequence). This CDR3 contains 15 residues.

The chain is built from TRBV6-6 and TRBJ1-3; tentatively, D is TRBD1 (5 bases). The CDR3 spans 15 residues. Germline-derived CDR1 and CDR2 are MNHNY and SVGAGI (reference sequence). Trimming removed 7 bases from V and 1 base from J, with 14 bases in between. This chain's CDR3 is CASITRWTSGNTIYF. The CDR3 DNA follows: TGTGCCAGCATTACGAGGTGGACATCTGGAAACACCATATATTTT.

The V gene is TRBV11-2, the J gene TRBJ2-1; tentatively, D is TRBD1 (6 bases). CDR1 is SGHAT and CDR2 is FQNNGV in the germline V gene. V lost 4 bases to trimming and J lost 8 bases, with 12 bases between them. This CDR3 comprises 13 residues. In DNA, the CDR3 is TGTGCCAGCAGCTCACAGGGTTGGCATGAGCAGTTCTTC. This encodes CASSSQGWHEQFF.

This clone was observed a single time. This chain links TRBV5-1 with TRBJ2-6; 8 positions agree with TRBD1. The germline gives CDR1 SGHRS, CDR2 YFSETQ. The V and J ends lost 4 bases and 0 bases, in that order; junction bases with no gene match: 12. The CDR3 is 19 amino acids. The CDR3 DNA sequence: TGCGCCAGCAGCAACTTACAGGGGGATAGCGTCTCTGGGGCCAACGTCCTGACTTTC. As protein: CASSNLQGDSVSGANVLTF.

V is TRBV5-1 and J is TRBJ2-5, with TRBD2 identical over 7 bases. This CDR3 contains 14 residues. From germline, CDR1 is SGHRS and CDR2 YFSETQ. Germline trimming cut 5 bases from V and 7 bases from J; bases unmatched to any gene: 11. Written as DNA, the CDR3 is TGCGCCAGCAGATTTGACCCGAGGGAGGGGACCCAGTACTTC. Its translation is CASRFDPREGTQYF.

CDR3 sequence reads: CASSLGVREAFF. CDR3 nucleotides: TGTGCCAGCAGCCTCGGGGTACGAGAAGCTTTCTTT. This rearrangement joins TRBV3-1 (or the pseudogene TRBV3-2) to TRBJ1-1; D ambiguous. Germline-derived CDR1 and CDR2 are LGHDT and YNNKEL (reference sequence). V lost 4 bases to trimming and J lost 8 bases, with 11 bases between them. The CDR3 length is 12 residues.

The table lists this clone with a count of one. The chain uses TRBV3-1 (or the pseudogene TRBV3-2) and TRBJ1-2; 10 nucleotides align to TRBD1. This CDR3 spans 16 amino acids. V gave up 0 bases and J gave up 5 bases; unmatched junction bases: 6. Germline loops: CDR1 LGHDT, CDR2 YNNKEL (reference sequence). CDR3 in DNA: TGTGCCAGCAGCCAAGAGAAAGGACAGGGGGGGTATGGCTACACCTTC. Translated: CASSQEKGQGGYGYTF.

The chain couples TRBV23-1 to TRBJ2-1; TRBD2 might be the D (6 bases). TRBV23-1 is flagged as an ORF with uncertain function. The CDR3 consists of 16 residues. V was clipped by 6 bases and J by 6 bases, with 21 bases between them. This chain's CDR3 is CASSQRSGDLINEQFF. The DNA of the CDR3 is TGCGCCAGCAGCCAAAGGTCGGGGGATCTCATCAATGAGCAGTTCTTC.

The chain links TRBV2 to TRBJ1-2; no definite D call. The germline V and J ends were trimmed by 7 bases and 8 bases, with 11 bases remaining between them. CDR3 length: 11 residues. From germline, CDR1 is SNHLY and CDR2 FYNNEI. As DNA, the CDR3 is TGTGCCAGCACGGGAGGGATCGGCTACACCTTC. Protein sequence: CASTGGIGYTF.

The rearrangement links TRBV24-1 to TRBJ2-1, with TRBD1 matching 11 bases. Germline loops: CDR1 KGHDR, CDR2 SFDVKD. CDR3 length: 17 residues. The junction had 6 bases not matched to a gene; V was cut back by 3 bases and J by 3 bases. DNA for the CDR3: TGTGCCACCAGTGATGGAACCGGGACAGGGGGCTACAATGAGCAGTTCTTC. Translation gives CATSDGTGTGGYNEQFF.